What follows are 32 T cell receptor beta chains derived from one specimen sequenced in a study of blood T cell repertoires in COVID-19. Libraries were prepared by immunoSEQ multiplex PCR; TCRdb keeps only in-frame clonotypes and omits some of them. The table records around 250,000 clones, approximately 81% of them present only once. Sequencing was performed on peripheral blood. The receptors here all came from a woman aged 18-30 years with acute or convalescent COVID-19.

The chain uses TRBV2 and TRBJ1-1; 7 bases map to TRBD1. The germline V gene has CDR1 SNHLY and CDR2 FYNNEI. The CDR3 runs to 11 residues. The V segment lost 8 bases and the J segment 10 bases; nucleotides outside the gene matches: 7. The CDR3, as DNA: TGTGCCAGCTCTAGGGACAGAGGAGCTTTCTTT. Its translation: CASSRDRGAFF.

The chain carries TRBV14 and TRBJ1-6; D gene ambiguous. V shed 5 bases and J shed 6 bases, with 5 bases lying between them. This CDR3 spans 12 amino acids. Per the germline V gene, CDR1 is SGHDN and CDR2 is FVKESK. Written as DNA, the CDR3 is TGTGCCAGCAGCGGCGGTAATTCACCCCTCCACTTT. Encoded protein: CASSGGNSPLHF.

The chain is built from TRBV14 and TRBJ2-7, with 15 bases aligning to TRBD2. The V and J ends lost 4 bases and 4 bases, in that order; junction bases with no gene match: 14. The CDR3 loop spans 19 amino acids. The germline gives CDR1 SGHDN, CDR2 FVKESK. This CDR3 reads CASSPSWPGLAGGRYEQYF. The CDR3 DNA reads as TGTGCCAGCAGCCCTTCCTGGCCGGGACTAGCGGGAGGAAGGTACGAGCAGTACTTC. Full variable domain (missing parts from reference TRBV14 and TRBJ2-7): EAGVTQFPSHSVIEKGQTVTLRCDPISGHDNLYWYRRVMGKEIKFLLHFVKESKQDESGMPNNRFLAERTGGTYSTLKVQPAELEDSGVYFCASSPSWPGLAGGRYEQYFGPGTRLTVT.

The V call is TRBV6-2 or TRBV6-3, the J call TRBJ1-5; 8 bases are a match to TRBD1. Germline trimming cut 3 bases from V and 5 bases from J; bases unmatched to any gene: 6. From germline, CDR1 is MNHEY and CDR2 SVGEGT. The CDR3 length is 15 residues. The CDR3 DNA sequence: TGTGCCAGCAGTTATGGACAGGGAAGCGATCAGCCCCAGCATTTT. Its protein product is CASSYGQGSDQPQHF.

The V call is TRBV6-5, the J call TRBJ1-5, with 8 bases fitting TRBD1. Germline assignment: CDR1 MNHEY and CDR2 SVGAGI. This CDR3 comprises 13 residues. The V gene end was trimmed by 7 bases and the J gene end by 6 bases; junction bases not matched to a gene: 5. The CDR3 DNA reads TGTGCCAGCATGACAGGGGAACCTCAGCCCCAGCATTTT. Translating gives CASMTGEPQPQHF.

This clone was seen more than once but under ten times. CDR3 loop: CASSLGRGYEQYF. Written as DNA, the CDR3 is TGTGCCAGCAGTTTAGGGCGGGGATACGAGCAGTACTTC. The rearrangement links TRBV12-3 or TRBV12-4 to TRBJ2-7, with a tentative D call TRBD2 (6 bases). The CDR3 spans 13 residues. Trimming removed 1 base from V and 4 bases from J, with 8 bases in between.

In this sample, this clone turned up once. The chain joins TRBV3-1 (or the pseudogene TRBV3-2) to TRBJ2-6; D is ambiguous. CDR1 is LGHDT, CDR2 YNNKEL, per germline (reference sequence). The CDR3 has 18 amino acids. With 3 bases removed from V and 0 bases from J, the gap between germline ends came to 15 bases. CDR3 sequence (DNA): TGTGCCAGCAGCCACTGGTCCTTATCCAGCTCTGGGGCCAACGTCCTGACTTTC. Protein product: CASSHWSLSSSGANVLTF.

This clone appeared a single time. V is TRBV6-1 and J is TRBJ1-5, with D perhaps TRBD1 (6 bases). The germline gives CDR1 MNHNS, CDR2 SASEGT. The CDR3 length is 17 residues. Trimming left V 2 bases short and J 2 bases short, with 16 bases between. Here the CDR3 reads CASSEFPGARGNQPQHF. The CDR3 DNA follows: TGTGCCAGCAGTGAATTCCCAGGGGCGCGTGGCAATCAGCCCCAGCATTTT.

This rearrangement joins TRBV2 to TRBJ2-2; the match to TRBD1 covers 7 bases. The CDR3 spans 15 residues. The V and J ends lost 6 bases and 4 bases, in that order; junction bases with no gene match: 8. Germline V lookup: CDR1 SNHLY, CDR2 FYNNEI. In nucleotides, the CDR3 is TGTGCCAGCAGGCCCGAGCAGGGGGTCACCGGGGAGCTGTTTTTT. Amino acids: CASRPEQGVTGELFF.

This sequence joins TRBV29-1 and TRBJ1-4; D remains ambiguous. Germline lookup yields CDR1 SQVTM and CDR2 ANQGSEA. V dropped 3 bases and J dropped 7 bases, with 9 bases sitting between them. This CDR3 is 12 amino acids long. The CDR3: CSVEPEGEKLFF. The CDR3 DNA follows: TGCAGCGTTGAGCCCGAGGGTGAAAAACTGTTTTTT.

This chain connects TRBV5-4 to TRBJ1-1; weak D call: TRBD1 (6 bases). V lost 0 bases and J 1 base, leaving 7 bases between the germline ends. This CDR3 has 14 residues. Germline V gene data show CDR1 as SGHNT and CDR2 as YYREEE (reference sequence). This CDR3 reads CASSLDRANTEAFF. As DNA, the CDR3 is TGTGCCAGCAGCTTGGACAGGGCGAACACTGAAGCTTTCTTT.

The chain employs TRBV23-1 and TRBJ2-3; tentative D call: TRBD1 (6 bases). TRBV23-1 has ORF status, its function being uncertain. This CDR3 has 11 amino acids. Trimming stripped 9 bases from V and 4 bases from J, with 8 bases between. The CDR3 bases are TGCGCCAGGAAGGGGGCAGATACGCAGTATTTT. This encodes CARKGADTQYF.

This clone is a singleton in its sample. The chain is built from TRBV19 and TRBJ2-7; 10 bases fit TRBD2. This CDR3 has 15 amino acids. After removal of 6 bases from V and 4 bases from J, the junction contained 9 bases not matched to a gene. Germline loops: CDR1 LNHDA, CDR2 SQIVND (reference sequence). The CDR3 here is CASRGAGTSVYEQYF. The CDR3 DNA reads as TGTGCCAGTAGGGGGGCCGGGACTAGCGTTTACGAGCAGTACTTC.

The V and J genes are TRBV4-3 and TRBJ2-7; 10 nucleotides line up with TRBD2. The CDR3 length is 16 residues. CDR1 and CDR2 from the germline V gene are LGHNA and YSLEER. V gave up 2 bases and J gave up 4 bases; unmatched junction bases: 8. CDR3 amino acids: CASSQSVGSGRYEQYF. Written as DNA, the CDR3 is TGCGCCAGCAGCCAATCCGTTGGTAGCGGGAGGTACGAGCAGTACTTC.

The rearrangement uses TRBV28 and TRBJ2-3; 10 bases are a match to TRBD1. Losses at the gene ends were 5 bases for V and 2 bases for J; bases not matched to a gene: 7. Germline V gives CDR1 MDHEN, CDR2 SYDVKM. The CDR3 has 16 residues. CDR3 protein: CASSRGDRGHTDTQYF. CDR3 DNA sequence: TGTGCCAGCAGTCGGGGGGACAGGGGACACACAGATACGCAGTATTTT.

V usage is TRBV25-1 and J usage is TRBJ1-1; D unresolved. The ends were cut back, 6 bases at V and 1 base at J, with 15 bases in the middle. Germline V lookup: CDR1 MGHDK, CDR2 SYGVNS. The CDR3 has 15 amino acids. The CDR3 here is CASRVLVGRNTEAFF. In DNA form, the CDR3 reads TGTGCCAGCAGAGTACTGGTGGGCAGGAACACTGAAGCTTTCTTT.

The chain uses TRBV15 and TRBJ1-5; D might be TRBD1 (6 bases). The CDR3 extends over 20 amino acids. The ends were cut back, 2 bases at V and 0 bases at J, with 23 bases in the middle. Germline V gives CDR1 LNHNV, CDR2 YYDKDF (reference sequence). The CDR3 sequence is CATSRTGIRRPLDSNQPQHF. The DNA of the CDR3 is TGTGCCACCAGCAGAACAGGGATCCGCCGCCCGCTAGATAGCAATCAGCCCCAGCATTTT.

J is TRBJ1-2 and V is TRBV28; weak D call: TRBD1 (5 bases). The CDR3 length is 12 residues. Germline V lookup: CDR1 MDHEN, CDR2 SYDVKM. V was shortened by 3 bases and J by 3 bases, with 5 bases between the two germline ends. The CDR3 loop is CASSLTDYGYTF. The DNA for the CDR3 is TGTGCCAGCAGTTTGACAGACTATGGCTACACCTTC.

The rearrangement uses TRBV7-2 and TRBJ1-4; TRBD1 agrees at 7 bases. The CDR3 length is 15 residues. Trimming cost V 1 base and J 8 bases; bases outside gene matches: 7. Germline values: CDR1 SGHTA, CDR2 FQGNSA. CDR3 amino acids: CASSLVGDRYEKLFF. The CDR3 coding sequence is TGTGCCAGCAGCTTAGTGGGGGACAGATACGAAAAACTGTTTTTT.

The chain has TRBV4-1 and TRBJ2-5; D remains ambiguous. In germline, CDR1 is MGHRA, CDR2 YSYEKL. The CDR3 runs to 16 residues. V was pared by 0 bases and J by 5 bases, with 16 bases between. The CDR3 bases are TGCGCCAGCAGCCAAGAGGAGAACGCTGTCGGGGAGACCCAGTACTTC. It is translated as CASSQEENAVGETQYF.

J is TRBJ1-2 and V is TRBV6-5, with 8 bases matching TRBD1. Trimming removed 6 bases from V and 2 bases from J; junction bases left unmatched: 8. The CDR3 contains 15 residues. Per germline, CDR1 MNHEY and CDR2 SVGAGI. CDR3 DNA: TGTGCCAGCAGCCCATACCGACAGGGGAACTATGGCTACACCTTC. This encodes CASSPYRQGNYGYTF.

This chain links TRBV23-1 with TRBJ2-1; 9 nucleotides match TRBD2. TRBV23-1 belongs to the ORF category, with a function that is uncertain. This CDR3 spans 18 amino acids. V trimming: 4 bases; J trimming: 7 bases; junction bases outside the gene matches: 17. As DNA, the CDR3 is TGCGCCAGCAGTCCGCCGCCCCCCGGGGGACTAGCCTGGAATGAGCAGTTCTTC. Its translation is CASSPPPPGGLAWNEQFF.

Ten or more counts support this clone. The rearrangement uses TRBV2 and TRBJ1-1; possibly TRBD1 for D (6 bases). With 7 bases removed from V and 5 bases from J, the gap between germline ends came to 14 bases. CDR3 length equals 13 residues. Germline CDR1 SNHLY, CDR2 FYNNEI. The CDR3: CASIGTIGTEAFF. The DNA of the CDR3 is TGTGCCAGCATCGGGACAATCGGTACTGAAGCTTTCTTT.

CDR3 DNA: TGTGCCAGCAGCTTATTGGCGCTAGCGGGTGGAGCTACGACGCAGTACTTC. It codes for CASSLLALAGGATTQYF. The chain uses TRBV11-2 and TRBJ2-7; 8 bases match TRBD2. The germline V gene encodes CDR1 SGHAT and CDR2 FQNNGV. Trimming took 2 bases from V and 9 from J; bases not matched to a gene: 18. The CDR3 sequence is 17 residues long.

This chain joins TRBV2 and TRBJ2-1; D is perhaps TRBD1 (5 bases). The CDR3 contains 15 residues. Trimming left V 6 bases short and J 2 bases short, with 14 bases between. Germline CDR1 reads SNHLY; CDR2 reads FYNNEI. The CDR3 spells CASSPRVWAYNEQFF. The CDR3 DNA reads TGTGCCAGCAGCCCCAGGGTTTGGGCCTACAATGAGCAGTTCTTC. Filled out from reference TRBV2 and TRBJ2-1, the complete variable domain reads EPEVTQTPSHQVTQMGQEVILRCVPISNHLYFYWYRQILGQKVEFLVSFYNNEISEKSEIFDDQFSVERPDGSNFTLKIRSTKLEDSAMYFCASSPRVWAYNEQFFGPGTRLTVL.

The chain recombines TRBV27 with TRBJ1-2; D is perhaps TRBD1 (5 bases). V lost 4 bases and J 1 base, leaving 13 bases between the germline ends. The CDR3 is 15 residues long. Germline lookup yields CDR1 MNHEY and CDR2 SMNVEV (reference sequence). The CDR3 reads CASSYHSGDNYGYTF. The CDR3 DNA sequence: TGTGCCAGCAGTTACCACTCGGGGGATAACTATGGCTACACCTTC.

The chain employs TRBV18 and TRBJ1-1; 10 nucleotides align to TRBD1. Germline V lookup: CDR1 KGHSH, CDR2 LQKENI. After removal of 2 bases from V and 2 bases from J, the junction contained 17 bases not matched to a gene. This CDR3 has 20 amino acids. The CDR3 DNA is TGTGCCAGCTCACCATTTCAAACTGGGACAGGGGCCGGGATCAACACTGAAGCTTTCTTT. It is translated as CASSPFQTGTGAGINTEAFF.

J is TRBJ1-1 and V is TRBV19, with D possibly TRBD1 on 6 matching bases. Per the germline V gene, CDR1 is LNHDA and CDR2 is SQIVND (reference sequence). Trimming pared 4 bases from V and 1 base from J, leaving 10 bases between. The CDR3 is 14 residues long. The CDR3 loop reads CASSKPGENTEAFF. The CDR3 region has the DNA TGTGCCAGTAGTAAGCCAGGGGAGAACACTGAAGCTTTCTTT.

The chain combines TRBV6-2 or TRBV6-3 with TRBJ2-7, with TRBD2 matching 7 bases. V dropped 4 bases and J dropped 1; count of bases not matched to a gene: 7. Germline loops: CDR1 MNHEY, CDR2 SVGEGT. The CDR3 consists of 15 residues. The CDR3 DNA reads TGTGCCAGCAGTTCCCTGAGCGGGGCGTCCTACGAGCAGTACTTC. Protein: CASSSLSGASYEQYF.

The genes are TRBV28 and TRBJ1-6; the D gene is possibly TRBD1 (5 bases). The CDR3 contains 15 residues. The V and J ends lost 6 bases and 10 bases respectively, with 19 bases between them. Looked up from germline, CDR1 is MDHEN and CDR2 is SYDVKM. CDR3 in DNA: TGTGCCAGCAGCCGATTCAGGGAATCCAGATCACCCCTCCACTTT. Its protein is CASSRFRESRSPLHF. The full variable domain, with the rest looked up from reference TRBV28 and TRBJ1-6, is DVKVTQSSRYLVKRTGEKVFLECVQDMDHENMFWYRQDPGLGLRLIYFSYDVKMKEKGDIPEGYSVSREKKERFSLILESASTNQTSMYLCASSRFRESRSPLHFGNGTRLTVT.

The chain couples TRBV7-2 to TRBJ2-7; 8 bases are a match to TRBD1. This CDR3 has 13 residues. Germline CDR1 SGHTA, CDR2 FQGNSA. Trimming removed 5 bases from V and 4 bases from J; junction bases left unmatched: 4. Here the CDR3 reads CASSPGGWYEQYF. The CDR3 region has the DNA TGTGCCAGCAGCCCAGGGGGCTGGTACGAGCAGTACTTC.

The gene calls are TRBV7-9 and TRBJ2-7; TRBD2 matches 7 bases. This CDR3 comprises 15 residues. Germline V gives CDR1 SEHNR, CDR2 FQNEAQ (reference sequence). Trimming took 5 bases from V and 2 from J; bases not matched to a gene: 9. The CDR3 protein is CASSPGGGPPYEQYF. CDR3 sequence (DNA): TGTGCCAGCAGCCCGGGGGGAGGGCCCCCCTACGAGCAGTACTTC. The full variable domain, in which reference TRBV7-9 and TRBJ2-7 provide the parts outside the CDR3, is DTGVSQNPRHKITKRGQNVTFRCDPISEHNRLYWYRQTLGQGPEFLTYFQNEAQLEKSRLLSDRFSAERPKGSFSTLEIQRTEQGDSAMYLCASSPGGGPPYEQYFGPGTRLTVT.